The 23 T cell receptor beta chains given below trace back to one sample, sequenced in a study of response to subunit inactivated influenza vaccine. TCRdb reprocessed the RT-PCR reads with MiXCR, giving one entry per CDR3 protein. The profile shows 300,000 to 350,000 distinct CDR3 sequences, about 20% of them singletons. The specimen comprised PBMCs from blood, sampled about 19 months after vaccination. The receptors come from a man in his fifties or sixties who received an inactivated influenza vaccine.

The gene calls are TRBV19 and TRBJ2-1; 8 nucleotides align to TRBD1. The CDR3 runs 15 residues. Germline V lookup: CDR1 LNHDA, CDR2 SQIVND (reference sequence). The trim removed 4 bases at V and 2 bases at J, leaving 4 bases unmatched. Here the CDR3 reads CASSRTGLAYNEQFF. The CDR3 coding sequence is TGTGCCAGTAGTAGGACAGGGTTGGCCTACAATGAGCAGTTCTTC. Full variable domain (outside the CDR3, taken from reference TRBV19 and TRBJ2-1): DGGITQSPKYLFRKEGQNVTLSCEQNLNHDAMYWYRQDPGQGLRLIYYSQIVNDFQKGDIAEGYSVSREKKESFPLTVTSAQKNPTAFYLCASSRTGLAYNEQFFGPGTRLTVL.

This clonotype has more than one count but fewer than ten. The chain has TRBV28 and TRBJ2-1, with D possibly matching TRBD1 (6 bases). CDR3 length equals 13 residues. Germline-derived CDR1 and CDR2 are MDHEN and SYDVKM. V lost 1 base, J lost 7 bases, and 8 bases lay in between. CDR3 in amino acids: CASSLYRANEQFF. As DNA, the CDR3 is TGTGCCAGCAGTTTATACAGGGCGAATGAGCAGTTCTTC.

The chain joins TRBV4-3 to TRBJ1-6; D not certain. The germline V and J ends were trimmed by 1 base and 9 bases, with 7 bases remaining between them. This CDR3 has 13 residues. Per germline, CDR1 LGHNA and CDR2 YSLEER. The CDR3 region has the DNA TGCGCCAGCAGCCAAGTTAGTACTTCACCCCTCCACTTT. It encodes CASSQVSTSPLHF.

This rearrangement joins TRBV7-9 to TRBJ1-1; D may be TRBD1 (6 bases). Trimming removed 1 base at V and 5 bases at J, with 14 bases between. Per the germline V gene, CDR1 is SEHNR and CDR2 is FQNEAQ (reference sequence). The CDR3 spans 15 residues. CDR3: CASSLGQGFGTEAFF. CDR3 coding DNA: TGTGCCAGCAGCTTAGGTCAGGGGTTCGGGACTGAAGCTTTCTTT.

The V gene is TRBV30, the J gene TRBJ1-1; the D is unclear. Germline lookup yields CDR1 GTSNPN and CDR2 SVGIG (reference sequence). The CDR3 contains 12 residues. Trimming shortened V by 3 bases and J by 1 base, and 6 bases separated the two germline ends. The CDR3 DNA reads as TGTGCCTGGAGAGAAGCGAACACTGAAGCTTTCTTT. Translation gives CAWREANTEAFF. The full variable domain, in which reference TRBV30 and TRBJ1-1 provide the parts outside the CDR3, is SQTIHQWPATLVQPVGSPLSLECTVEGTSNPNLYWYRQAAGRGLQLLFYSVGIGQISSEVPQNLSASRPQDRQFILSSKKLLLSDSGFYLCAWREANTEAFFGQGTRLTVV.

This clonotype was counted only a few times. V gene TRBV29-1 combines with J gene TRBJ2-1; maybe TRBD1 (5 bases). Germline values: CDR1 SQVTM, CDR2 ANQGSEA. V was trimmed by 3 bases and J by 3 bases, leaving 9 bases between them. The CDR3 runs to 13 residues. The CDR3 nucleotides read TGCAGCGTTGACAGGGTAGGCTACAATGAGCAGTTCTTC. Amino acids: CSVDRVGYNEQFF.

The CDR3 bases are TGTGCCAGCAGGGGACAGGGACGTCAGCCCCAGCATTTT. Protein sequence: CASRGQGRQPQHF. This chain joins TRBV25-1 and TRBJ1-5, with TRBD1 identical over 9 bases. CDR3 length equals 13 residues. Germline CDR1 and CDR2: MGHDK and SYGVNS. After removal of 6 bases from V and 6 bases from J, the junction contained 3 bases not matched to a gene.

In this sample, this clonotype turned up a few times. CDR3: CASSEVPSYEQYF. CDR3 nucleotide sequence: TGTGCCAGCAGTGAAGTCCCTTCCTACGAGCAGTACTTC. The chain carries TRBV6-1 and TRBJ2-7; D remains unclear. Trimming took off 1 base at V and 1 base at J, with 5 bases between the two ends. Germline assignment: CDR1 MNHNS and CDR2 SASEGT. The CDR3 runs to 13 residues.

This clonotype was seen only a few times. V gene TRBV12-3 or TRBV12-4 combines with J gene TRBJ1-1; D not resolved. The CDR3 runs to 12 residues. V was clipped by 7 bases and J by 0 bases, with 6 bases between them. The CDR3: CASMLVNTEAFF. CDR3 coding DNA: TGTGCCAGCATGCTCGTGAACACTGAAGCTTTCTTT.

J is TRBJ1-1 and V is TRBV3-1; a weak D match, TRBD1 (6 bases). This CDR3 has 14 amino acids. With 4 bases removed from V and 3 bases from J, the gap between germline ends came to 12 bases. Germline CDR1 and CDR2: LGHDT and YNNKEL (reference sequence). The CDR3 DNA follows: TGTGCCAGCAGCCGACCCGACAGGCACACTGAAGCTTTCTTT. Its translation is CASSRPDRHTEAFF.

This clonotype was seen more than once but under ten times. The chain recombines TRBV4-2 with TRBJ1-5; no clear D gene. Germline loops: CDR1 LGHNA, CDR2 YNFKEQ. The CDR3 loop spans 15 amino acids. V lost 0 bases and J 0 bases, leaving 6 bases between the germline ends. CDR3 amino acids: CASSQERSSNQPQHF. In DNA form, the CDR3 reads TGTGCCAGCAGCCAAGAGAGGTCTAGCAATCAGCCCCAGCATTTT.

V and J are TRBV28 and TRBJ1-4; D may be TRBD1 (5 bases). Germline V gene lookup returns CDR1 MDHEN and CDR2 SYDVKM. The V and J ends lost 5 bases and 8 bases respectively, with 12 bases between them. The CDR3 is 13 amino acids. The CDR3 DNA is TGTGCCAGCAGTCCACCGGGGGAGGAAAAACTGTTTTTT. This gives the protein CASSPPGEEKLFF.

V is TRBV10-2 and J is TRBJ2-1; TRBD2 is a possible D gene (6 bases). V was clipped by 6 bases and J by 3 bases, with 9 bases between them. The length of the CDR3 is 13 residues. Germline V lookup: CDR1 WSHSY, CDR2 SAAADI. The CDR3 sequence is CASSGGVYNEQFF. CDR3 bases: TGCGCCAGCAGCGGGGGTGTCTACAATGAGCAGTTCTTC.

V and J are TRBV15 and TRBJ2-3; D remains unclear. Germline CDR1 and CDR2: LNHNV and YYDKDF (reference sequence). The V end was cut by 4 bases, the J end by 4 bases, with 6 bases between. This CDR3 spans 12 amino acids. CDR3 sequence: CATSIQSDTQYF. The CDR3, as DNA: TGTGCCACCAGCATCCAGTCAGATACGCAGTATTTT.

This clonotype has just a few counts. The genes are TRBV2 and TRBJ1-6, with a tentative D call TRBD1 (6 bases). The length of the CDR3 is 15 residues. CDR1 and CDR2 from the germline V gene are SNHLY and FYNNEI. V was clipped by 7 bases and J by 4 bases, with 14 bases between them. The DNA for the CDR3 is TGTGCCAGCATGTCAGACAGGATATATAATTCACCCCTCCACTTT. Translated: CASMSDRIYNSPLHF.

This chain uses TRBV3-1 with TRBJ1-2, with a weak D call TRBD1 (6 bases). Germline V lookup: CDR1 LGHDT, CDR2 YNNKEL (reference sequence). The CDR3 consists of 14 residues. The V and J ends lost 1 base and 5 bases respectively, with 11 bases between them. The CDR3: CASSQVGGEYGYTF. The CDR3 DNA reads as TGTGCCAGCAGCCAAGTAGGGGGGGAGTATGGCTACACCTTC.

This clonotype was detected only a few times. The CDR3 nucleotides are TGTGCCACCAGCAGAGATCAGTTAGCGGGGGGGCCTACTCAAAAAGATACGCAGTATTTT. Encoded protein: CATSRDQLAGGPTQKDTQYF. The rearrangement joins TRBV15 to TRBJ2-3; the match to TRBD2 covers 11 bases. Germline loops: CDR1 LNHNV, CDR2 YYDKDF (reference sequence). CDR3 length: 20 residues. The V segment lost 0 bases and the J segment 5 bases; nucleotides outside the gene matches: 16.

This clonotype occurred many times. V and J are TRBV5-5 and TRBJ1-2, with TRBD1 matching over 8 bases. The CDR3 extends over 14 amino acids. Germline CDR1 is SGHKS and CDR2 is YYEKEE (reference sequence). Trimming removed 3 bases from V and 4 bases from J; junction bases left unmatched: 5. Here the CDR3 DNA reads TGTGCCAGCAGCTCGGACAGGGCCGGCTATGGCTACACCTTC. Translating gives CASSSDRAGYGYTF.

This clonotype has more than one count but fewer than ten. The V gene is TRBV20-1, the J gene TRBJ1-3; a weak D match, TRBD1 (5 bases). CDR3 length: 15 amino acids. V lost 0 bases, J lost 6 bases, and 15 bases lay in between. Germline values: CDR1 DFQATT, CDR2 SNEGSKA (reference sequence). The CDR3 DNA is TGCAGTGCTAGAGAACGGCAGGGACCGCCAAACACCATATATTTT. Translation: CSARERQGPPNTIYF.

The chain carries TRBV12-3 or TRBV12-4 and TRBJ2-7; no definite D call. V lost 5 bases and J lost 9, with 14 bases in between. The CDR3 totals 12 residues. The CDR3 sequence is CASSPSLVGQYF. In DNA, the CDR3 is TGTGCCAGCAGTCCAAGCCTGGTCGGGCAGTACTTC.

J is TRBJ1-2 and V is TRBV9; 8 positions agree with TRBD1. The germline V gene has CDR1 SGDLS and CDR2 YYNGEE. V dropped 0 bases and J dropped 8; count of bases not matched to a gene: 6. The CDR3 loop spans 14 amino acids. The CDR3 DNA follows: TGTGCCAGCAGCGTAGCTCAGGGGGCGCGAGGCTACACCTTC. Amino acids: CASSVAQGARGYTF.

V and J are TRBV10-3 and TRBJ2-3, with unresolved D. V shed 0 bases and J shed 3 bases, with 7 bases lying between them. This CDR3 comprises 14 residues. Germline lookup yields CDR1 ENHRY and CDR2 SYGVKD. CDR3 loop: CAISESAVTDTQYF. As DNA, the CDR3 is TGTGCCATCAGTGAGTCAGCAGTTACAGATACGCAGTATTTT.

This clonotype was observed a handful of times. The chain couples TRBV7-2 to TRBJ2-3; either TRBD1 or TRBD2 may supply D (5 bases each). Germline lookup yields CDR1 SGHTA and CDR2 FQGNSA. V lost 3 bases and J 5 bases, leaving 18 bases between the germline ends. CDR3 size: 16 residues. The CDR3 coding sequence is TGTGCCAGCAGCTTCGAGCCGGGACGCCTGGGAGATACGCAGTATTTT. Translation gives CASSFEPGRLGDTQYF.